Listed here is a single T cell receptor beta chain. Antigen specificity is unknown. The data derive from a study of cytomegalovirus exposure and HLA in healthy donors. General study findings and limits: Later work found most CMV-associated TCR beta chains apparently HLA-restricted. Later analysis associated a missense DCLRE1C variant with TCR beta V- and J-gene trimming.

Germline assignment: CDR1 SGHNT and CDR2 YYREEE (reference sequence). This CDR3 is 16 amino acids long. The germline V and J ends were trimmed by 2 bases and 5 bases, with 16 bases remaining between them. Primers included in the PCR were 60 Vbeta and 13 Jbeta primers. TCRdb's table, derived via immunoSEQ multiplex PCR, lists solely in-frame clones and lacks some. The table has about 100,000 clones, 65% to 80% seen once; the top ten hold roughly 7.7%. This TCR came from a man aged 35 to 55 in good health and CMV-seropositive. The specimen sequenced was PBMCs. V is TRBV5-4 and J is TRBJ2-2; a possible D gene is TRBD2 (5 bases). CDR3 coding DNA: TGTGCCAGCAGCTTATTTGGGAGTACGGGAACCGGGGAGCTGTTTTTT. Translation: CASSLFGSTGTGELFF.